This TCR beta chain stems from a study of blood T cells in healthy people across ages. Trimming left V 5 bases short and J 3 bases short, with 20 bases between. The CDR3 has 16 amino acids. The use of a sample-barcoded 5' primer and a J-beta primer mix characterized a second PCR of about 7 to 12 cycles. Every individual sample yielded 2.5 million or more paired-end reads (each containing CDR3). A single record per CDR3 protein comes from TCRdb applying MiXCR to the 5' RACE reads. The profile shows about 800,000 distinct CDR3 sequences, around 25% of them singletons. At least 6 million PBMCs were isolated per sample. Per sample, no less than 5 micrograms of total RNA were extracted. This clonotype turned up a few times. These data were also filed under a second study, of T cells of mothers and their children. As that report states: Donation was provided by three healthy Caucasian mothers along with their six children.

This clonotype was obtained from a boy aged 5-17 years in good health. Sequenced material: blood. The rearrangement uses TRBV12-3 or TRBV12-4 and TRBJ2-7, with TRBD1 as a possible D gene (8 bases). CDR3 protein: CASSEAPTGEGYEQYF. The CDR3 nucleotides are TGTGCCAGCAGTGAGGCCCCGACAGGGGAGGGCTACGAGCAGTACTTC.